These 32 T cell receptor beta chains came from one sample sequenced in a study of T cell responses to AZD1222 COVID-19 vaccine. TCRdb keeps only in-frame clones here, not all; method: immunoSEQ multiplex PCR. The sample yields some 86,000 clones, 90% seen once. The sequences come from peripheral blood, collected 28 days after the second AZD1222 dose. Every receptor here comes from an adult who received the AZD1222 COVID-19 vaccine.

The chain carries TRBV10-3 and TRBJ1-2; D unclear. With 3 bases removed from V and 3 bases from J, the gap between germline ends came to 8 bases. This CDR3 has 13 amino acids. CDR1 ENHRY and CDR2 SYGVKD come from the germline V gene. The CDR3, as DNA: TGTGCCATCAGTGAAGTTAAGGACTATGGCTACACCTTC. This translates into CAISEVKDYGYTF.

V is TRBV7-2 and J is TRBJ2-7, with unresolved D. The V end was cut by 4 bases, the J end by 1 base, with 8 bases between. CDR1 and CDR2 (germline): SGHTA, FQGNSA. This CDR3 has 13 residues. The CDR3 nucleotides are TGTGCCAGCAGCTCCTCCCCATCCTACGAGCAGTACTTC. Amino acid sequence: CASSSSPSYEQYF.

This chain uses TRBV28 with TRBJ2-5, with 8 bases matching TRBD1. CDR1 is MDHEN and CDR2 is SYDVKM in the germline V gene. The CDR3 covers 16 residues. Trimming took 8 bases from V and 6 from J; bases not matched to a gene: 17. CDR3 sequence: CASAFQGRGLAKTQYF. The DNA of the CDR3 is TGTGCCAGCGCATTTCAGGGCAGGGGGCTCGCAAAGACCCAGTACTTC.

The gene calls are TRBV4-2 and TRBJ1-2, with 12 bases aligning to TRBD1. The CDR3 is made up of 16 amino acids. With V trimmed by 0 bases and J by 8 bases, 7 bases remained unmatched. Germline loops: CDR1 LGHNA, CDR2 YNFKEQ. For the CDR3, the DNA is TGTGCCAGCAGCCAAGATGAGGGACAGGGGGCTCGGGGCTACACCTTC. Protein sequence: CASSQDEGQGARGYTF.

The genes are TRBV5-4 and TRBJ1-4; D gene ambiguous. CDR3 length: 14 amino acids. The V and J ends lost 3 bases and 4 bases respectively, with 10 bases between them. The germline V gene encodes CDR1 SGHNT and CDR2 YYREEE (reference sequence). Here the CDR3 DNA reads TGTGCCAGCAGCTCCTCTGAGGGTAATGAAAAACTGTTTTTT. It yields the protein CASSSSEGNEKLFF.

V is TRBV30 and J is TRBJ2-1; either TRBD1 or TRBD2 may supply D (5 bases each). The germline CDR1 and CDR2 sequences are GTSNPN and SVGIG (reference sequence). CDR3 length: 12 amino acids. The ends were cut back, 5 bases at V and 6 bases at J, with 11 bases in the middle. The chain's CDR3 is CAWGPGPNEQFF. The CDR3 bases are TGTGCCTGGGGTCCGGGGCCCAATGAGCAGTTCTTC. Together with reference TRBV30 and TRBJ2-1, the CDR3 gives the full variable domain: SQTIHQWPATLVQPVGSPLSLECTVEGTSNPNLYWYRQAAGRGLQLLFYSVGIGQISSEVPQNLSASRPQDRQFILSSKKLLLSDSGFYLCAWGPGPNEQFFGPGTRLTVL.

This rearrangement joins TRBV5-4 to TRBJ1-2; 9 bases map to TRBD1. The CDR3 sequence is 15 residues long. Losses at the gene ends were 4 bases for V and 8 bases for J; bases not matched to a gene: 12. In germline, CDR1 is SGHNT, CDR2 YYREEE (reference sequence). The CDR3 DNA reads TGTGCCAGCAGCGATCCTCCGGGACAGGGAAAGGGCTACACCTTC. It translates to CASSDPPGQGKGYTF.

V and J are TRBV9 and TRBJ1-2; D might be TRBD1 (5 bases). Germline-derived CDR1 and CDR2 are SGDLS and YYNGEE. Trimming removed 0 bases from V and 7 bases from J, with 13 bases in between. The CDR3 contains 14 residues. The CDR3 loop reads CASSVGERTSGYTF. In DNA, the CDR3 is TGTGCCAGCAGCGTAGGCGAAAGGACAAGTGGCTACACCTTC.

The chain combines TRBV4-3 with TRBJ1-5; D is ambiguous. V lost 1 base to trimming and J lost 4 bases, with 8 bases between them. CDR3 length: 14 residues. In germline, CDR1 is LGHNA, CDR2 YSLEER. The CDR3 sequence: CASSQVQVNQPQHF. CDR3 DNA sequence: TGCGCCAGCAGCCAAGTTCAAGTTAATCAGCCCCAGCATTTT.

This clone appeared a single time. The germline gene is not matched at one end of the junction; a read error may be the cause. The V gene is TRBV7-7, the J gene TRBJ2-5; tentatively, D is TRBD2 (5 bases). The CDR3 sequence is 15 residues long. Germline V CDR1 and CDR2: SSHAT, FNYEAQ (reference sequence). The CDR3 spells CASSLSGLSQETQYF. In DNA, the CDR3 is TGTGCTAGCAGCTTAAGCGGCCTGAGTCAGGAGACCCAGTACTTC. The full variable domain, completed using reference TRBV7-7 and TRBJ2-5, is GAGVSQSPRYKVTKRGQDVTLRCDPISSHATLYWYQQALGQGPEFLTYFNYEAQPDKSGLPSDRFSAERPEGSISTLTIQRTEQRDSAMYRCASSLSGLSQETQYFGPGTRLLVL.

This clone appeared a single time. The chain employs TRBV19 and TRBJ1-3; no definite D call. Germline V gives CDR1 LNHDA, CDR2 SQIVND (reference sequence). The CDR3 has 14 amino acids. V was clipped by 3 bases and J by 1 base, with 7 bases between them. The CDR3 protein is CASSIQHSGNTIYF. CDR3 bases: TGTGCCAGTAGTATCCAGCATTCTGGAAACACCATATATTTT.

The gene calls are TRBV2 and TRBJ1-2; D ambiguous. The V end lost 2 bases, the J end lost 7 bases, and 11 bases lay between the germline ends. CDR3 length: 13 amino acids. Looked up from germline, CDR1 is SNHLY and CDR2 is FYNNEI. The CDR3 coding sequence is TGTGCCAGCAGTGAAATATATGTCTTTGGCTACACCTTC. As protein: CASSEIYVFGYTF.

In DNA form, the CDR3 reads TGTGCCAGCAGCCTACGGACAGGGCAGGGAGCTTTCTTT. Translated: CASSLRTGQGAFF. V is TRBV3-1 (or the pseudogene TRBV3-2) and J is TRBJ1-1, with TRBD1 matching over 8 bases. Trimming at V came to 4 bases and at J to 10 bases, leaving 8 bases not matched to a gene. Germline assignment: CDR1 LGHDT and CDR2 YNNKEL (reference sequence). The CDR3 covers 13 residues.

This chain joins TRBV28 and TRBJ2-4; possibly TRBD1 for D (6 bases). Germline V CDR1 and CDR2: MDHEN, SYDVKM. The germline V and J ends were trimmed by 1 base and 4 bases, with 11 bases remaining between them. This CDR3 comprises 15 residues. The CDR3 DNA sequence: TGTGCCAGCAGTTTATTTTCAGGGGAGAAAAACATTCAGTACTTC. Its translation is CASSLFSGEKNIQYF.

The chain links TRBV5-4 to TRBJ2-5; TRBD2 might be the D (5 bases). Trimming removed 0 bases at V and 5 bases at J, with 11 bases between. Per the germline V gene, CDR1 is SGHNT and CDR2 is YYREEE (reference sequence). This CDR3 has 14 residues. The CDR3 DNA sequence: TGTGCCAGCAGCTTGGTAGGCGGGTTTGAGACCCAGTACTTC. It codes for CASSLVGGFETQYF.

The CDR3 spells CATGGAGNTGELFF. CDR3 DNA: TGTGCCACCGGGGGGGCAGGGAACACCGGGGAGCTGTTTTTT. This chain connects TRBV10-3 to TRBJ2-2; 8 bases map to TRBD2. CDR3 length equals 14 residues. Germline assignment: CDR1 ENHRY and CDR2 SYGVKD. V was clipped by 10 bases and J by 1 base; unmatched bases: 5.

V and J are TRBV15 and TRBJ1-2; TRBD1 agrees at 8 bases. CDR1 is LNHNV, CDR2 YYDKDF, per germline (reference sequence). The CDR3 totals 16 residues. Trimming took 0 bases from V and 5 from J; bases not matched to a gene: 8. CDR3 amino acids: CATSRDYRGEGYGYTF. In nucleotides, the CDR3 is TGTGCCACCAGCAGAGATTACAGGGGGGAAGGGTATGGCTACACCTTC.

This clone has a single count. This rearrangement joins TRBV19 to TRBJ1-5; D is uncertain. The germline gives CDR1 LNHDA, CDR2 SQIVND (reference sequence). This CDR3 is built from 15 residues. Trimming took 0 bases from V and 2 from J, leaving 8 bases between them. DNA for the CDR3: TGTGCCAGTAGTATAGAATCCGGGGGCAATCAGCCCCAGCATTTT. Translation gives CASSIESGGNQPQHF.

The rearrangement uses TRBV6-4 and TRBJ1-2; D may be TRBD1 (5 bases). Germline CDR1 and CDR2: MRHNA and SNTAGT. V lost 5 bases, J lost 8 bases, and 18 bases lay in between. The CDR3 runs to 14 residues. CDR3 amino acids: CASSPWGTGGGYTF. The CDR3, as DNA: TGTGCCAGCAGTCCGTGGGGTACAGGCGGGGGCTACACCTTC.

V usage is TRBV28 and J usage is TRBJ2-5; D could derive from TRBD1 or TRBD2 (6 bases each). Between the trimmed V and J ends, which lost 6 bases and 1 base, there was a span of 12 bases. There are 14 residues in the CDR3. The germline V gene encodes CDR1 MDHEN and CDR2 SYDVKM. CDR3 coding DNA: TGTGCCAGCAGGGAGGGGGAGGCCCAAGAGACCCAGTACTTC. It translates to CASREGEAQETQYF.

The chain links TRBV18 to TRBJ2-7, with a tentative D call TRBD1 (6 bases). The V and J ends lost 3 bases and 0 bases respectively, with 12 bases between them. Looked up from germline, CDR1 is KGHSH and CDR2 is LQKENI. The CDR3 covers 15 residues. The CDR3 nucleotides are TGTGCCAGCTCACCTGGACAGCCTCACTCCTACGAGCAGTACTTC. Protein sequence: CASSPGQPHSYEQYF.

V is TRBV15 and J is TRBJ1-2; TRBD1 might be the D (6 bases). The V end lost 3 bases, the J end lost 8 bases, and 13 bases lay between the germline ends. CDR1 and CDR2 (germline): LNHNV, YYDKDF (reference sequence). This CDR3 is 13 amino acids long. The CDR3 protein is CATSSTGSGGYTF. The CDR3 nucleotides are TGTGCCACCAGCAGCACAGGGTCGGGGGGCTACACCTTC.

In this sample, this clone turned up once. This chain joins TRBV7-3 and TRBJ1-2; the D is unclear. Deletions cut 5 bases from V and 5 bases from J, with 15 bases between. Germline lookup yields CDR1 SGHTA and CDR2 FQGTGA. The CDR3 contains 14 residues. For the CDR3, the DNA is TGTGCCAGCAGCCCCCGCCCGGAGAAGTATGGCTACACCTTC. Protein product: CASSPRPEKYGYTF.

The chain uses TRBV5-1 and TRBJ2-7; D might be TRBD1 (7 bases). Trimming stripped 4 bases from V and 4 bases from J, with 9 bases between. The CDR3 contains 12 residues. Germline V gives CDR1 SGHRS, CDR2 YFSETQ. The CDR3 here is CASSPGGYEQYF. In DNA, the CDR3 is TGCGCCAGCAGCCCAGGGGGGTACGAGCAGTACTTC.

The CDR3 protein is CASDIMGGIKASGNTIYF. The CDR3 nucleotides are TGTGCCAGCGATATCATGGGGGGTATTAAGGCTTCTGGAAACACCATATATTTT. The chain recombines TRBV9 with TRBJ1-3; D is possibly TRBD1 (5 bases). The CDR3 spans 18 residues. V was shortened by 7 bases and J by 1 base, with 24 bases between the two germline ends. Germline V CDR1 and CDR2: SGDLS, YYNGEE.

The rearrangement links TRBV18 to TRBJ1-2; 8 bases align to TRBD1. This CDR3 has 15 residues. The germline gives CDR1 KGHSH, CDR2 LQKENI. After removal of 5 bases from V and 4 bases from J, the junction contained 9 bases not matched to a gene. CDR3 residues: CASSEPGQAIYGYTF. Written as DNA, the CDR3 is TGTGCCAGCTCAGAGCCGGGACAGGCGATCTATGGCTACACCTTC. Combining the CDR3 with reference TRBV18 and TRBJ1-2 gives the whole variable domain NAGVMQNPRHLVRRRGQEARLRCSPMKGHSHVYWYRQLPEEGLKFMVYLQKENIIDESGMPKERFSAEFPKEGPSILRIQQVVRGDSAAYFCASSEPGQAIYGYTFGSGTRLTVV.

The chain joins TRBV7-9 to TRBJ2-3; a weak D match, TRBD2 (7 bases). Germline lookup yields CDR1 SEHNR and CDR2 FQNEAQ (reference sequence). The CDR3 is 14 residues long. The V end lost 4 bases, the J end lost 1 base, and 9 bases lay between the germline ends. CDR3 nucleotide sequence: TGTGCCAGCAGCTCCGGGGGGCGCACAGATACGCAGTATTTT. Amino acids: CASSSGGRTDTQYF.

The CDR3 loop is CSVQPQNTEAFF. CDR3 sequence (DNA): TGCAGCGTCCAGCCTCAGAACACTGAAGCTTTCTTT. The chain is built from TRBV29-1 and TRBJ1-1; D gene uncertain. This CDR3 has 12 amino acids. Germline CDR1 and CDR2: SQVTM and ANQGSEA. Trimming cost V 6 bases and J 1 base, with 9 bases left between them.

CDR3 in amino acids: CASSLGGGPDQPQHF. The CDR3 coding sequence is TGTGCCAGCAGCTTGGGGGGAGGGCCTGATCAGCCCCAGCATTTT. This chain connects TRBV5-6 to TRBJ1-5; D unclear. The V end lost 0 bases, the J end lost 5 bases, and 12 bases lay between the germline ends. Germline-derived CDR1 and CDR2 are SGHDT and YYEEEE. The CDR3 is 15 residues long.

This chain joins TRBV5-4 and TRBJ1-2, with 7 positions matching TRBD1. There are 14 residues in the CDR3. Germline CDR1 is SGHNT and CDR2 is YYREEE (reference sequence). Trimming cost V 4 bases and J 2 bases; bases outside gene matches: 5. This CDR3 is CASSATGSNYGYTF. CDR3 sequence (DNA): TGTGCCAGCAGCGCGACAGGGTCCAACTATGGCTACACCTTC.

V and J are TRBV3-1 (or the pseudogene TRBV3-2) and TRBJ2-6, with 9 positions matching TRBD1. The CDR3 spans 18 residues. V lost 4 bases and J lost 2; bases outside the gene matches: 9. The germline CDR1 and CDR2 sequences are LGHDT and YNNKEL (reference sequence). The CDR3 DNA reads as TGTGCCAGCAGCCCCCGGGACAGGGCTTTTACTGGGGCCAACGTCCTGACTTTC. Its translation: CASSPRDRAFTGANVLTF.

The chain couples TRBV5-1 to TRBJ2-2; no reliable D call. CDR3 length equals 16 residues. Germline loops: CDR1 SGHRS, CDR2 YFSETQ. Deletions cut 0 bases from V and 0 bases from J, with 9 bases between. CDR3 protein: CASSLGAEPNTGELFF. In DNA form, the CDR3 reads TGCGCCAGCAGCTTGGGGGCAGAGCCGAACACCGGGGAGCTGTTTTTT.